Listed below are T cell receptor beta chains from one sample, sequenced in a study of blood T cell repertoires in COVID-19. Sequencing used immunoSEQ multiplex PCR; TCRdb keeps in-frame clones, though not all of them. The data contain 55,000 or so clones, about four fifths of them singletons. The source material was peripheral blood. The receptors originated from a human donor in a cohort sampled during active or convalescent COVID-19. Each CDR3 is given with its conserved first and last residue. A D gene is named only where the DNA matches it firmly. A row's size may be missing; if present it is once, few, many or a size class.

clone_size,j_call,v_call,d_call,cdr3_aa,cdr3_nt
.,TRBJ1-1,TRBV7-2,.,CASSLRAYGLITEAFF,TGTGCCAGCAGCTTAAGAGCGTATGGGTTGATCACTGAAGCTTTCTTT
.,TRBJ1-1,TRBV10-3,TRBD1,CAIRGQGSGNTEAFF,TGTGCCATCAGGGGACAGGGTTCGGGGAACACTGAAGCTTTCTTT
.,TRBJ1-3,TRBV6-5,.,CASSYRTAGNTIYF,TGTGCCAGCAGCTATCGGACAGCTGGAAACACCATATATTTT
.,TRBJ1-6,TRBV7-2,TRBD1,CASSLGTGNSPLHF,TGTGCCAGCAGCTTAGGGACAGGGAATTCACCCCTCCACTTT
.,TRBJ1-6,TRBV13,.,CASSSGRYNSPLHF,TGTGCCAGCAGCTCGGGGAGATATAATTCACCCCTCCACTTT
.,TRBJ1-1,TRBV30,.,CAWSGGPRAFF,TGTGCCTGGAGTGGGGGCCCGCGGGCTTTCTTT
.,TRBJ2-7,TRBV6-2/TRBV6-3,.,CASSLRRAGNYNEQYF,TGTGCCAGCAGTTTACGTCGGGCAGGGAATTACAACGAGCAGTACTTC
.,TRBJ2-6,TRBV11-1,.,CASSLSRGAGANVLTF,TGTGCCAGCAGCTTGAGCAGGGGGGCTGGGGCCAACGTCCTGACTTTC
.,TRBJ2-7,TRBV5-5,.,CASSLMQGLGFLNYEQYF,TGTGCCAGCAGCTTGATGCAGGGTTTAGGTTTTTTGAACTACGAGCAGTACTTC
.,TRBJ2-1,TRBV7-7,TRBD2,CASSLQAGGRDEQFF,TGTGCTAGCAGCTTACAGGCGGGGGGGCGTGATGAGCAGTTCTTC
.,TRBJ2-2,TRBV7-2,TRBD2,CASSMSVGGGTGELFF,TGTGCCAGCAGCATGTCCGTAGGCGGGGGCACCGGGGAGCTGTTTTTT
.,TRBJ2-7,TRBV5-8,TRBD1,CASSWTGGSEQYF,TGTGCCAGCAGCTGGACAGGGGGCTCCGAGCAGTACTTC
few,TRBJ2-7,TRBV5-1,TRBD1,CASSSGQVPYEQYF,TGCGCCAGCAGCTCCGGACAGGTACCTTACGAGCAGTACTTC
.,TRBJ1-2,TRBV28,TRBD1,CASQRAQGEGGGYTF,TGTGCCAGCCAACGCGCACAGGGGGAGGGGGGCGGCTACACCTTC
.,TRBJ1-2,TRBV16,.,CASSHGTSYGYTF,TGTGCCAGCAGCCACGGGACATCTTATGGCTACACCTTC
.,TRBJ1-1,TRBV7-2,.,CASSPGQRNTEAFF,TGTGCCAGCAGCCCCGGACAGAGAAACACTGAAGCTTTCTTT
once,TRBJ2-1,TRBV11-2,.,CASSPSGPGEQFF,TGTGCCAGCAGCCCCTCGGGCCCGGGGGAGCAGTTCTTC
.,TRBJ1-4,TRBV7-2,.,CASSLDSYPEKLFF,TGTGCCAGCAGCTTAGATTCCTACCCCGAAAAACTGTTTTTT
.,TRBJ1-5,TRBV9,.,CASSVDSSNQPQHF,TGTGCCAGCAGCGTAGACAGTAGCAATCAGCCCCAGCATTTT
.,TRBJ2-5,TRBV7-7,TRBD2,CASSQTGEGQETQYF,TGTGCTAGCAGCCAGACGGGGGAGGGACAAGAGACCCAGTACTTC
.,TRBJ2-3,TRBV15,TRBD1,CATKTGTGLDTQYF,TGTGCCACCAAAACCGGGACAGGGTTGGATACGCAGTATTTT
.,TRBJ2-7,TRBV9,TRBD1,CASSPDRGLYEQYF,TGTGCCAGCAGCCCGGACAGGGGGCTATACGAGCAGTACTTC
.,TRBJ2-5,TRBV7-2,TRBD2,CASSSRTSGAWGETQYF,TGTGCCAGCAGCTCCCGGACTAGCGGGGCCTGGGGGGAGACCCAGTACTTC
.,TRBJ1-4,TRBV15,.,CATSRDGGGGPNEKLFF,TGTGCCACCAGCAGAGATGGGGGGGGAGGGCCTAATGAAAAACTGTTTTTT
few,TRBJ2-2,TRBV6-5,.,CASSYSTQGTGELFF,TGTGCCAGCAGTTACTCCACACAGGGTACCGGGGAGCTGTTTTTT
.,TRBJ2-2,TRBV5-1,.,CASRGGALAGELFF,TGCGCCAGCAGGGGGGGTGCCCTTGCCGGGGAGCTGTTTTTT
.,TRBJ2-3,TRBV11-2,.,CASSFQAQLADTQYF,TGTGCCAGCAGCTTTCAAGCCCAATTAGCGGATACGCAGTATTTT
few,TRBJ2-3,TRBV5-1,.,CASSLVARSTDTQYF,TGCGCCAGCAGCTTGGTGGCAAGAAGCACAGATACGCAGTATTTT
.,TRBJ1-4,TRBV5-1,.,CASSLGTATNEKLFF,TGCGCCAGCAGCTTGGGGACAGCAACTAATGAAAAACTGTTTTTT
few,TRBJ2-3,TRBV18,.,CASSPLPTTDTQYF,TGTGCCAGCTCACCTCTACCAACCACAGATACGCAGTATTTT
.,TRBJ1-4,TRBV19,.,CASSIGPQRGGDEKLFF,TGTGCCAGTAGTATTGGCCCCCAAAGGGGTGGGGATGAAAAACTGTTTTTT
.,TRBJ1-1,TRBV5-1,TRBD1,CASSPTGAGNTEAFF,TGCGCCAGCAGCCCTACAGGGGCGGGGAACACTGAAGCTTTCTTT
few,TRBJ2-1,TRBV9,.,CASSVGGRFNNEQFF,TGTGCCAGCAGCGTCGGGGGGCGTTTTAACAATGAGCAGTTCTTC
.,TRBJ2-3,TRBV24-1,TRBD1,CATSARTGVVGGLTDTQYF,TGTGCCACCAGTGCCCGGACAGGGGTGGTCGGGGGGCTCACAGATACGCAGTATTTT
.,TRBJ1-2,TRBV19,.,CASSIRRANYGYTF,TGTGCCAGTAGCATACGGAGAGCTAACTATGGCTACACCTTC
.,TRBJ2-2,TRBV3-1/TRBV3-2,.,CASSRGEIPTGELFF,TGTGCCAGCAGCCGCGGGGAAATCCCCACCGGGGAGCTGTTTTTT
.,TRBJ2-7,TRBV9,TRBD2,CASSGLAGGPSYEQYF,TGTGCCAGCAGCGGACTAGCGGGGGGCCCATCCTACGAGCAGTACTTC
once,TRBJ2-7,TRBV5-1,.,CASSDTTYEQYF,TGCGCCAGCAGCGACACAACCTACGAGCAGTACTTC
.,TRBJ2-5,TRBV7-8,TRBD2,CASSSGSGGIEESQYF,TGTGCCAGCAGCTCAGGGTCGGGGGGAATAGAAGAATCCCAGTACTTC
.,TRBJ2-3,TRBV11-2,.,CASSLEFLSADTQYF,TGTGCCAGCAGCTTAGAGTTCCTAAGCGCAGATACGCAGTATTTT
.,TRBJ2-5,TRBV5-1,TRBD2,CASSPGTRRAAQYF,TGCGCCAGCAGCCCCGGGACTAGGAGGGCCGCCCAGTACTTC
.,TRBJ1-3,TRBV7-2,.,CASSLDYSGNTIYF,TGTGCCAGCAGCTTAGACTACTCTGGAAACACCATATATTTT